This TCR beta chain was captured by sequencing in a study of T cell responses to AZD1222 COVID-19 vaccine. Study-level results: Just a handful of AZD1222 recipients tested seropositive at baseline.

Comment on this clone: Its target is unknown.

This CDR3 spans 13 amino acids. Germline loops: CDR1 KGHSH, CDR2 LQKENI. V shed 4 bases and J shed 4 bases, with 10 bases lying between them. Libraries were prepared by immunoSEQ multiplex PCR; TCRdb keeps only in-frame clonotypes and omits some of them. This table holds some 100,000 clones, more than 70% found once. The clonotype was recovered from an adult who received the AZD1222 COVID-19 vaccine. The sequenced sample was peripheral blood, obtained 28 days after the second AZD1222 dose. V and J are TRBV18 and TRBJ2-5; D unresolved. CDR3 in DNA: TGTGCCAGCTCACTGGCCGACGGAGAGACCCAGTACTTC. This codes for CASSLADGETQYF.